One sample yielded the 31 T cell receptor beta chains listed below, sequenced in a study of T cells after yellow fever vaccination. TCRdb recomputed calls from the 5' RACE reads with MiXCR, one row per CDR3 protein. Of about 230,000 distinct CDR3 sequences in the sample, approximately 6.3% were seen once. This specimen was CD4+ T cells sorted from PBMCs, taken on the day of the yellow fever booster vaccination. The origin of the receptors is a man aged 25-45 years who received the YFV17D yellow fever vaccine.

Ten or more counts support this clonotype. The chain couples TRBV5-1 to TRBJ2-1; D is ambiguous. Trimming removed 5 bases from V and 10 bases from J, with 13 bases in between. In germline, CDR1 is SGHRS, CDR2 YFSETQ. The CDR3 has 12 amino acids. CDR3 nucleotide sequence: TGCGCCAGCAGTCTGGCACTGAACGAGCAGTTCTTC. Translating gives CASSLALNEQFF.

This clonotype came up many times. The J gene is TRBJ2-2, the V gene TRBV7-2, with D tentatively TRBD1 (5 bases). Germline loops: CDR1 SGHTA, CDR2 FQGNSA. This CDR3 has 14 residues. With 8 bases removed from V and 6 bases from J, the gap between germline ends came to 16 bases. The DNA for the CDR3 is TGTGCCAGCTCGACGGACATAACACCCGGGGAGCTGTTTTTT. Its translation is CASSTDITPGELFF.

The chain recombines TRBV6-5 with TRBJ2-5; weak D call: TRBD2 (6 bases). Germline lookup yields CDR1 MNHEY and CDR2 SVGAGI. The CDR3 has 14 residues. The germline V and J ends were trimmed by 6 bases and 9 bases, with 20 bases remaining between them. CDR3 nucleotide sequence: TGTGCCAGCAGCTATTCTAGACGGGGGTCTTCCCAGTACTTC. Its translation: CASSYSRRGSSQYF.

This clonotype was detected many times. The V call is TRBV5-5, the J call TRBJ2-7, with no clear D. Trimming removed 0 bases from V and 2 bases from J, with 9 bases in between. Germline V lookup: CDR1 SGHKS, CDR2 YYEKEE (reference sequence). This CDR3 comprises 14 residues. In DNA form, the CDR3 reads TGTGCCAGCAGCTTGGCCTGGGCCACCTACGAGCAGTACTTC. This translates into CASSLAWATYEQYF.

This clonotype appeared a few times. The chain uses TRBV6-5 and TRBJ1-1; D uncertain. Trimming removed 2 bases from V and 3 bases from J, with 7 bases in between. CDR1 is MNHEY, CDR2 SVGAGI, per germline. This CDR3 spans 13 amino acids. The DNA of the CDR3 is TGTGCCAGCAGTTACACCCGGGACACTGAAGCTTTCTTT. It encodes CASSYTRDTEAFF.

The table lists this clonotype with a few counts. The chain has TRBV7-2 and TRBJ2-1; D gene unclear. V was clipped by 6 bases and J by 9 bases, with 12 bases between them. CDR1 is SGHTA and CDR2 is FQGNSA in the germline V gene. The length of the CDR3 is 12 residues. CDR3 DNA: TGTGCCAGCAGTTCTCGAGTTGGTGAGCAGTTCTTC. Translated, it gives CASSSRVGEQFF.

This clonotype was detected a few times. CDR3 coding DNA: TGTGCCAGCAGCCAAGGGCGCAGGGGCCGGGAGACCCAGTACTTC. Residues: CASSQGRRGRETQYF. The J gene is TRBJ2-5, the V gene TRBV4-2, with D maybe TRBD1 (6 bases). Deletions cut 1 base from V and 5 bases from J, with 14 bases between. Germline V gives CDR1 LGHNA, CDR2 YNFKEQ. The CDR3 runs 15 residues.

This clonotype has only a few counts. The CDR3 nucleotides are TGTGCCAGCAGTTTGGGGACAGACAATCAGCCCCAGCATTTT. Translating it yields CASSLGTDNQPQHF. V is TRBV12-3 or TRBV12-4 and J is TRBJ1-5, with TRBD1 matching 7 bases. The CDR3 covers 14 residues. With V trimmed by 3 bases and J by 3 bases, 2 bases remained unmatched.

Ten or more counts support this clonotype. The chain links TRBV6-2 or TRBV6-3 to TRBJ2-7; TRBD2 might be the D (6 bases). The CDR3 consists of 11 residues. V lost 8 bases to trimming and J lost 8 bases, with 13 bases between them. CDR1 MNHEY and CDR2 SVGEGT come from the germline V gene. CDR3 residues: CASGRKRKQYF. In DNA form, the CDR3 reads TGTGCCAGCGGGAGGAAAAGGAAGCAGTACTTC.

This clonotype came up a few times. CDR3 in DNA: TGTGCCAGCAGCCCGAGCTTAAGAGGGGAGCTGTTTTTT. Translation gives CASSPSLRGELFF. The V gene is TRBV7-7, the J gene TRBJ2-2; D unresolved. The length of the CDR3 is 13 residues. V shed 5 bases and J shed 8 bases, with 12 bases lying between them. Germline CDR1 reads SSHAT; CDR2 reads FNYEAQ (reference sequence).

The chain carries TRBV7-2 and TRBJ2-7, with D tentatively TRBD1 (5 bases). This CDR3 comprises 13 residues. CDR1 and CDR2 from the germline V gene are SGHTA and FQGNSA. V was pared by 4 bases and J by 3 bases, with 10 bases between. CDR3 in amino acids: CASSSYRFYEQYF. CDR3 nucleotide sequence: TGTGCCAGCAGCTCATACAGGTTCTACGAGCAGTACTTC.

This chain connects TRBV20-1 to TRBJ2-3; TRBD2 is a possible D gene (9 bases). This CDR3 contains 22 residues. CDR1 and CDR2 (germline): DFQATT, SNEGSKA (reference sequence). V was shortened by 1 base and J by 0 bases, with 32 bases between the two germline ends. CDR3 protein: CSARAGLAGTLQTGGSTDTQYF. The CDR3 nucleotides read TGCAGTGCTAGAGCAGGGCTAGCGGGAACGCTACAAACAGGGGGTAGCACAGATACGCAGTATTTT.

The CDR3 loop is CSGYGTARGADTQYF. Written as DNA, the CDR3 is TGCAGCGGCTATGGGACAGCGCGGGGGGCAGATACGCAGTATTTT. J is TRBJ2-3 and V is TRBV29-1; weak D call: TRBD2 (8 bases). V dropped 7 bases and J dropped 4 bases, with 21 bases sitting between them. Germline V lookup: CDR1 SQVTM, CDR2 ANQGSEA. The CDR3 covers 15 residues.

This rearrangement joins TRBV6-5 to TRBJ1-6, with 9 bases fitting TRBD1. With V trimmed by 10 bases and J by 10 bases, 5 bases remained unmatched. The CDR3 is 12 amino acids. CDR1 MNHEY and CDR2 SVGAGI come from the germline V gene. The CDR3 DNA is TGTGCCACGTCGGGGACAGGGTCACCCCTCCACTTT. The encoded protein is CATSGTGSPLHF.

The V and J genes are TRBV6-6 and TRBJ1-1, with TRBD1 matching 7 bases. The CDR3 contains 13 residues. Trimming cost V 7 bases and J 2 bases; bases outside gene matches: 4. In germline, CDR1 is MNHNY, CDR2 SVGAGI (reference sequence). The CDR3 DNA sequence: TGTGCCAGCAAACGACAGGGAAACACTGAAGCTTTCTTT. Translated: CASKRQGNTEAFF.

Ten or more counts support this clonotype. This chain links TRBV12-3 or TRBV12-4 with TRBJ2-7; 7 bases fit TRBD1. This CDR3 is built from 14 residues. J lost 3 bases, V lost 5 bases, and 7 bases had no gene match. CDR3 region: CASSMEQGFYEQYF. CDR3 DNA sequence: TGTGCCAGCAGTATGGAACAGGGGTTCTACGAGCAGTACTTC.

In the case of this clonotype: A much larger clone sits a single nucleotide away, making a read error possible. The genes are TRBV18 and TRBJ2-7; D perhaps matches TRBD2 (5 bases). Germline CDR1 is KGHSH and CDR2 is LQKENI. The length of the CDR3 is 13 residues. The CDR3 nucleotides read TGTGCCAGCTCCCCAGCAATCGACTACCAGCAGTACTTC. It encodes CASSPAIDYQQYF.

V usage is TRBV20-1 and J usage is TRBJ2-1; D is possibly TRBD2 (5 bases). V was shortened by 3 bases and J by 3 bases, with 9 bases between the two germline ends. Germline V gene lookup returns CDR1 DFQATT and CDR2 SNEGSKA (reference sequence). The length of the CDR3 is 13 residues. As DNA, the CDR3 is TGCAGTGCTAGGGCTAGCAGCTACAATGAGCAGTTCTTC. This sequence encodes CSARASSYNEQFF.

The chain couples TRBV20-1 to TRBJ2-2; D is unclear. Deletions cut 1 base from V and 5 bases from J, with 8 bases between. Germline CDR1 reads DFQATT; CDR2 reads SNEGSKA (reference sequence). The CDR3 sequence is 13 residues long. The CDR3 here is CSARAPGTGELFF. CDR3 DNA sequence: TGCAGTGCTAGAGCCCCCGGGACCGGGGAGCTGTTTTTT.

The CDR3 reads CASSLYGPGLSETQYF. CDR3 bases: TGTGCCAGCAGCTTATATGGGCCGGGACTCAGTGAGACCCAGTACTTC. The V and J genes are TRBV7-2 and TRBJ2-5; the D gene is possibly TRBD2 (6 bases). CDR3 length: 16 amino acids. V dropped 2 bases and J dropped 5 bases, with 18 bases sitting between them. The germline gives CDR1 SGHTA, CDR2 FQGNSA.

J is TRBJ1-1 and V is TRBV6-5, with D possibly being TRBD1 (6 bases). Germline-derived CDR1 and CDR2 are MNHEY and SVGAGI. Deletions cut 0 bases from V and 6 bases from J, with 20 bases between. The CDR3 is 17 amino acids. CDR3 region: CASSYSKFLGAGAEAFF. CDR3 DNA sequence: TGTGCCAGCAGTTACTCGAAATTTCTGGGGGCGGGCGCTGAAGCTTTCTTT.

At least ten counts were recorded for this clonotype. The chain combines TRBV4-3 with TRBJ2-5, with a tentative D call TRBD2 (5 bases). The germline CDR1 and CDR2 sequences are LGHNA and YSLEER. This CDR3 spans 16 amino acids. Trimming took 0 bases from V and 5 from J, leaving 16 bases between them. The CDR3: CASSQDHPGVRETQYF. CDR3 nucleotides: TGCGCCAGCAGCCAAGATCACCCCGGGGTCCGGGAGACCCAGTACTTC.

This clonotype was counted ten times or more. The chain couples TRBV20-1 to TRBJ2-3; TRBD2 matches at 7 bases. From germline, CDR1 is DFQATT and CDR2 SNEGSKA (reference sequence). V lost 3 bases, J lost 4 bases, and 4 bases stayed unmatched. The CDR3 is 13 residues long. DNA for the CDR3: TGCAGTGCTAGGTGGGAGGGCCCAGATACGCAGTATTTT. Translating gives CSARWEGPDTQYF.

This chain uses TRBV18 with TRBJ1-1; 8 bases map to TRBD1. CDR3 size: 15 residues. CDR1 is KGHSH and CDR2 is LQKENI in the germline V gene. Trimming removed 5 bases from V and 0 bases from J; junction bases left unmatched: 5. The CDR3 spells CASSGGQGMNTEAFF. CDR3 coding DNA: TGTGCCAGCTCAGGAGGACAGGGCATGAACACTGAAGCTTTCTTT.

There are a few counts of this clonotype. V and J are TRBV18 and TRBJ1-1, with D hard to call. This CDR3 comprises 13 residues. The V and J ends lost 6 bases and 1 base respectively, with 9 bases between them. Germline V lookup: CDR1 KGHSH, CDR2 LQKENI. The CDR3, as DNA: TGTGCCAGCTCCATACGGGAGAACACTGAAGCTTTCTTT. Protein sequence: CASSIRENTEAFF.

This clonotype occurred many times. This chain joins TRBV6-2 or TRBV6-3 and TRBJ2-1; 7 nucleotides line up with TRBD2. Trimming cost V 9 bases and J 3 bases; bases outside gene matches: 2. This CDR3 contains 12 residues. The germline CDR1 and CDR2 sequences are MNHEY and SVGEGT. The CDR3 nucleotides read TGTGCCAGTCGCGGGAGCTACAATGAGCAGTTCTTC. Its protein product is CASRGSYNEQFF.

V and J are TRBV12-3 or TRBV12-4 and TRBJ2-5; 8 bases fit TRBD1. J was trimmed by 5 bases and V by 5 bases; bases with no gene match: 7. The CDR3 sequence is 14 residues long. The CDR3 here is CASSKDRAEETQYF. Written as DNA, the CDR3 is TGTGCCAGCAGTAAGGACAGGGCTGAGGAGACCCAGTACTTC.

In its sample, this clonotype was seen many times. The chain couples TRBV5-1 to TRBJ2-2, with no clear D. The CDR3 spans 15 residues. Germline CDR1 is SGHRS and CDR2 is YFSETQ. Trimming removed 1 base from V and 4 bases from J, with 11 bases in between. CDR3 sequence: CASSLWASGTGELFF. The CDR3 bases are TGCGCCAGCAGCTTGTGGGCCTCGGGCACCGGGGAGCTGTTTTTT.

This clonotype was counted many times. V and J are TRBV5-1 and TRBJ2-1; 8 positions agree with TRBD2. The length of the CDR3 is 14 residues. V lost 4 bases, J lost 5 bases, and 5 bases stayed unmatched. Germline CDR1 SGHRS, CDR2 YFSETQ. CDR3 residues: CASSPGGRHNEQFF. The DNA for the CDR3 is TGCGCCAGCAGCCCGGGAGGGCGTCACAATGAGCAGTTCTTC.

This clonotype has just a few counts. The CDR3 is CASSSRGHLSEQYF. The CDR3 region has the DNA TGTGCCAGCAGCTCAAGGGGACATCTTAGCGAGCAGTACTTC. This chain links TRBV7-2 with TRBJ2-7; TRBD1 is a possible D gene (6 bases). V shed 4 bases and J shed 6 bases, with 16 bases lying between them. The germline V gene encodes CDR1 SGHTA and CDR2 FQGNSA. The CDR3 totals 14 residues.

Many counts were recorded for this clonotype. The chain is built from TRBV18 and TRBJ2-5, with a possible D match to TRBD2 (5 bases). The germline V gene encodes CDR1 KGHSH and CDR2 LQKENI. Trimming shortened V by 3 bases and J by 2 bases, and 16 bases separated the two germline ends. The CDR3 runs to 16 residues. CDR3: CASSPPGSGRQETQYF. DNA for the CDR3: TGTGCCAGCTCACCCCCGGGGTCGGGCAGACAAGAGACCCAGTACTTC. Based on the CDR3 plus reference TRBV18 and TRBJ2-5, the full variable domain is NAGVMQNPRHLVRRRGQEARLRCSPMKGHSHVYWYRQLPEEGLKFMVYLQKENIIDESGMPKERFSAEFPKEGPSILRIQQVVRGDSAAYFCASSPPGSGRQETQYFGPGTRLLVL.